Listed below are T cell receptor beta chains from one sample, sequenced in a study of T cells in Graves' hyperthyroidism and ophthalmopathy. TCRdb re-called the multiplex PCR reads with MiXCR, one entry per CDR3 protein. Among 490,000 or so distinct CDR3 sequences listed, around 50% were seen once. The sequenced sample was peripheral blood or thyroid tissue (not recorded which). These receptors came from an adult woman with Graves' disease, either hyperthyroidism or ophthalmopathy (not recorded which). The CDR3 runs from the conserved cysteine through the conserved F or W. The D gene is left open where the match is weak. Size is omitted from some rows. Given values are once, few, many or a class for expanded clones.

clone size	V gene	J gene	D gene	CDR3 protein	CDR3 DNA
-	TRBV7-3	TRBJ1-2	TRBD1	CASSFGQGGDGYTF	TGTGCCAGCAGCTTCGGACAGGGAGGCGACGGCTACACCTTC
-	TRBV6-2/TRBV6-3	TRBJ1-1	-	CASNDGEYMAEAFF	TGTGCCAGCAATGACGGGGAGTACATGGCTGAAGCTTTCTTT
many	TRBV19	TRBJ1-5	TRBD1	CASSITNPGQNQPQHF	TGTGCCAGTAGTATAACAAATCCGGGACAGAATCAGCCCCAGCATTTT
-	TRBV15	TRBJ1-1	TRBD1	CATSSPPTGANTEAFF	TGTGCCACCAGCAGCCCTCCGACAGGGGCGAACACTGAAGCTTTCTTT
-	TRBV7-2	TRBJ1-3	-	CASSPGRTTNTIYF	TGTGCCAGCAGCCCGGGCAGGACGACGAACACCATATATTTT
many	TRBV29-1	TRBJ1-4	TRBD1	CSVPPWDRSNEKLFF	TGCAGCGTCCCGCCATGGGACAGGTCCAATGAAAAACTGTTTTTT
-	TRBV3-1	TRBJ2-2	-	CASSLSSTGEQYFGELFF	-
-	TRBV28	TRBJ1-1	-	CASSPIVGWGTEAFF	TGTGCCAGCAGTCCCATCGTGGGGTGGGGCACTGAAGCTTTCTTT
-	TRBV29-1	TRBJ2-7	TRBD1	CSVEGRSGQGTPEQYF	TGCAGCGTTGAAGGGAGGTCGGGACAGGGTACCCCCGAGCAGTACTTC
few	TRBV10-2	TRBJ2-5	TRBD2	CASRTSGGLKAQYF	TGCGCCAGCAGGACTAGCGGGGGGCTAAAGGCCCAGTACTTC
many	TRBV19	TRBJ1-5	-	CASRGTIGAYSNQPQHF	TGTGCCAGTAGGGGGACCATTGGGGCTTATAGCAATCAGCCCCAGCATTTT
few	TRBV4-1	TRBJ2-7	-	CASSQDPERAAYEQYF	TGTGCCAGCAGCCAAGATCCCGAGCGGGCGGCCTACGAGCAGTACTTC
many	TRBV20-1	TRBJ2-7	TRBD2	CSARIPSGTTGYEQYF	TGCAGTGCTAGGATTCCTAGCGGGACGACGGGCTACGAGCAGTACTTC
-	TRBV12-3/TRBV12-4	TRBJ2-2	-	CASSLTRAHTGELFF	TGTGCCAGCAGTTTAACCAGGGCGCACACCGGGGAGCTGTTTTTT
-	TRBV7-9	TRBJ2-7	-	CASSFQGFVPYEQYF	TGTGCCAGCAGCTTCCAGGGGTTTGTACCCTACGAGCAGTACTTC
-	TRBV29-1	TRBJ1-2	-	CSVDLEVNYGYTF	TGCAGCGTTGACCTTGAAGTGAACTATGGCTACACCTTC
few	TRBV9	TRBJ1-6	-	CASSVEQGSPLHF	TGTGCCAGCAGCGTGGAGCAGGGATCACCCCTCCACTTT
-	TRBV7-9	TRBJ2-7	TRBD1	CATGTAEPGQVNYEQYF	TGTGCCACCGGAACCGCTGAGCCGGGACAGGTTAACTACGAGCAGTACTTC
many	TRBV12-3/TRBV12-4	TRBJ1-2	-	CASSRGRAGGYTF	TGTGCCAGCAGCCGAGGGAGGGCGGGAGGCTACACCTTC
-	TRBV9	TRBJ2-5	-	CASSPGGDNQETQYF	TGTGCCAGCAGCCCAGGTGGAGACAACCAAGAGACCCAGTACTTC
many	TRBV2	TRBJ2-5	-	CASSEAPVGGQETQYF	TGTGCCAGCAGTGAGGCCCCGGTGGGGGGCCAGGAGACCCAGTACTTC
-	TRBV20-1	TRBJ2-5	TRBD2	CSAYTLMVRGSRETQYF	TGCAGTGCTTATACCCTTATGGTACGCGGGAGCAGAGAGACCCAGTACTTC
-	TRBV7-9	TRBJ2-5	-	CASSTQGQPQYF	TGTGCCAGCAGCACACAAGGACAGCCTCAGTACTTC
-	TRBV20-1	TRBJ2-7	-	CSGFWDETYEQYF	TGCAGTGGATTCTGGGATGAAACCTACGAGCAGTACTTC
many	TRBV7-8	TRBJ1-4	-	CASTQGPGIGEKLFF	TGTGCCAGCACCCAAGGTCCTGGTATCGGAGAAAAACTGTTTTTT
many	TRBV11-2	TRBJ1-2	TRBD1	CASSLGQGDVKGYTF	TGTGCCAGCAGCTTAGGACAGGGGGATGTCAAGGGCTACACCTTC
-	TRBV5-1	TRBJ1-2	-	CASSLASGSANYGYTF	TGCGCCAGCAGCTTGGCGTCGGGGAGCGCTAACTATGGCTACACCTTC
-	TRBV24-1	TRBJ2-5	-	CATSDPQGRETQYF	TGTGCCACCAGTGATCCACAGGGTCGAGAGACCCAGTACTTC
once	TRBV7-2	TRBJ1-2	TRBD1	CASSVRQGDGYTF	TGTGCCAGCAGCGTTCGACAGGGGGACGGCTACACCTTC
-	TRBV15	TRBJ2-3	TRBD2	CATSRGAGRTDTQYF	TGTGCCACCAGCAGAGGAGCGGGACGCACAGATACGCAGTATTTT
many	TRBV5-5	TRBJ1-6	-	CASSPRDFWGNSPLHF	TGTGCCAGCAGCCCCCGGGACTTCTGGGGTAATTCACCCCTCCACTTT
once	TRBV7-9	TRBJ2-1	TRBD2	CASSSVPSGGQNEQFF	TGCGCCAGCAGCTCCGTTCCTAGCGGGGGGCAGAATGAGCAGTTCTTC
many	TRBV20-1	TRBJ2-7	TRBD2	CSASPPGGRVYEQYF	TGCAGTGCGTCCCCACCGGGCGGGAGGGTCTACGAGCAGTACTTC
many	TRBV19	TRBJ1-5	-	CASSMGQDQPQHF	TGTGCCAGTAGTATGGGGCAGGATCAGCCCCAGCATTTT
-	TRBV20-1	TRBJ1-1	-	CSARDVGRNTEAFF	TGCAGTGCTAGAGATGTAGGACGAAACACTGAAGCTTTCTTT
few	TRBV4-1	TRBJ1-6	TRBD1	CASTRRRDSRNSPLHF	TGCGCCAGCACCAGAAGACGGGACAGTAGGAATTCACCCCTCCACTTT
-	TRBV24-1	TRBJ1-2	TRBD1	CATSGGTGYGYTF	TGTGCCACCAGTGGAGGGACAGGCTATGGCTACACCTTC
many	TRBV2	TRBJ1-4	-	CASSAWDEKLFF	TGTGCCAGCAGTGCGTGGGATGAAAAACTGTTTTTT
-	TRBV28	TRBJ2-2	-	CASSRLAPGELFF	TGTGCCAGCAGTCGTCTAGCACCAGGGGAGCTGTTTTTT
-	TRBV5-1	TRBJ2-7	TRBD2	CASSQSGNGRVNEQYF	TGCGCCAGCAGCCAAAGCGGAAACGGGAGGGTAAACGAGCAGTACTTC
many	TRBV24-1	TRBJ2-3	TRBD2	CATSDLPGLAGGPVDTQYF	TGTGCCACCAGTGATCTCCCGGGACTAGCGGGAGGGCCGGTAGATACGCAGTATTTT
few	TRBV7-9	TRBJ1-1	-	CASRKGGTEAFF	TGTGCCAGCAGGAAAGGGGGGACAGAAGCTTTCTTT
many	TRBV3-1	TRBJ1-2	-	CASSAPHGYTF	TGTGCCAGCAGCGCCCCTCATGGCTACACCTTC
-	TRBV5-6	TRBJ1-2	TRBD1	CASSPLVVQGALNYGYTF	TGTGCCAGCAGCCCGTTGGTCGTCCAGGGGGCGCTTAACTACGGCTACACCTTC
once	TRBV5-1	TRBJ2-7	-	CASSSTSIGYEQYF	TGCGCCAGCAGCTCCACATCAATTGGATACGAGCAGTACTTC
-	TRBV29-1	TRBJ1-1	-	CSVSGQNTEAFF	TGCAGCGTTTCAGGGCAGAACACTGAAGCTTTCTTT
many	TRBV19	TRBJ1-3	-	CATRRDTVSGNTIYF	TGTGCCACCCGAAGGGACACCGTCTCTGGAAACACCATATATTTT
-	TRBV10-3	TRBJ1-4	-	CAISEIKGVGRDEKLFF	TGTGCCATCAGTGAGATAAAGGGTGTAGGGAGGGATGAAAAACTGTTTTTT
-	TRBV29-1	TRBJ2-3	-	CSVEPVQRDTQYF	TGCAGCGTTGAACCCGTACAGAGAGATACGCAGTATTTT
-	TRBV10-3	TRBJ2-2	-	CAISQGQTPWGNTGELFF	TGTGCCATCAGTCAAGGACAGACGCCTTGGGGAAACACCGGGGAGCTGTTTTTT